The source of this T cell receptor (beta chain) is a study of cytomegalovirus exposure and HLA in healthy donors. On the study more broadly: From donors who were HLA-typed, an early data release held approximately 84 million unique TCRs.

Findings and caveats of the study: Using a false discovery rate of 0.05, a later analysis showed that approximately 16,000 TCR beta sequences were associated with HLA alleles. Being productive about 87% or about 30% of the time was typical of most TCR beta V segments in an earlier analysis. In vitro assays verified that three CMV-associated chains recognized CMV antigens specifically.

Of note for this clone: Its antigen is undetermined.

Germline V CDR1 and CDR2: LGHNT, FRNRAP. There are 13 residues in the CDR3. V lost 1 base, J lost 6 bases, and 2 bases stayed unmatched. The PCR had 60 Vbeta and 13 Jbeta primers. Assay used: immunoSEQ multiplex PCR; TCRdb lists only in-frame clones, some missing. The repertoire holds more than 60,000 clones, with roughly 80% as singletons. The source material was PBMCs. The source is a male donor in good health and CMV-seropositive. The chain carries TRBV12-5 and TRBJ1-2, with TRBD1 matching over 7 bases. The CDR3 spells CASGLGQGHGYTF. The CDR3 DNA follows: TGTGCTAGTGGTTTGGGACAGGGCCATGGCTACACCTTC. Full variable domain (missing parts from reference TRBV12-5 and TRBJ1-2): DARVTQTPRHKVTEMGQEVTMRCQPILGHNTVFWYRQTMMQGLELLAYFRNRAPLDDSGMPKDRFSAEMPDATLATLKIQPSEPRDSAVYFCASGLGQGHGYTFGSGTRLTVV.